A single sample gave rise to the 17 T cell receptor beta chains below, sequenced in a study of CD8 T cells in ankylosing spondylitis. One entry per CDR3 protein, called by TCRdb with MiXCR from the 5' RACE reads. The table records some 130,000 distinct CDR3 sequences, 6% to 8% of them present only once. The sample was blood, either unsorted or a sorted T cell fraction (not recorded which). All receptors come from a female donor with ankylosing spondylitis or in good health (not recorded which).

This clonotype was picked up many times. The rearrangement links TRBV15 to TRBJ1-2; D not resolved. Germline CDR1 and CDR2: LNHNV and YYDKDF (reference sequence). The CDR3 runs to 13 residues. V gave up 1 base and J gave up 6 bases, with 9 bases separating them. The CDR3 DNA is TGTGCCACCAGCAGAGCTGGGAACGATGGCTACACCTTC. This gives the protein CATSRAGNDGYTF. Together with reference TRBV15 and TRBJ1-2, the CDR3 gives the full variable domain: DAMVIQNPRYQVTQFGKPVTLSCSQTLNHNVMYWYQQKSSQAPKLLFHYYDKDFNNEADTPDNFQSRRPNTSFCFLDIRSPGLGDTAMYLCATSRAGNDGYTFGSGTRLTVV.

This clonotype occurred many times. V gene TRBV28 combines with J gene TRBJ1-4; TRBD1 matches 7 bases. CDR3 length: 15 residues. The V gene's germline CDR1 is MDHEN and CDR2 SYDVKM. V shed 5 bases, J shed 0 bases, and the junction held 3 bases outside the gene matches. The CDR3 here is CASSATGATNEKLFF. CDR3 nucleotides: TGTGCCAGCAGTGCTACAGGGGCAACTAATGAAAAACTGTTTTTT.

This clonotype was recorded at least ten times. The chain uses TRBV12-3 or TRBV12-4 and TRBJ2-3; D unclear. Trimming stripped 7 bases from V and 9 bases from J, with 11 bases between. The CDR3 spans 11 residues. The CDR3 sequence is CASKILQTQYF. DNA for the CDR3: TGTGCCAGCAAAATACTCCAGACGCAGTATTTT.

Ten or more counts support this clonotype. The rearrangement uses TRBV6-5 and TRBJ1-2; tentatively, D is TRBD1 (6 bases). Germline V CDR1 and CDR2: MNHEY, SVGAGI. This CDR3 contains 15 residues. The V end lost 0 bases, the J end lost 6 bases, and 14 bases lay between the germline ends. The CDR3 reads CASSYSGVQGNGYTF. The CDR3 DNA is TGTGCCAGCAGTTACTCGGGCGTACAGGGAAATGGCTACACCTTC.

This clonotype showed up just a few times. This may stem from a read error, because a much larger clone lies one nucleotide away. Here the CDR3 reads CASSQAQNIQYF. CDR3 DNA sequence: TGTGCCAGCAGCCAAGCCCAAAACATTCAGTACTTC. This chain connects TRBV4-2 to TRBJ2-4; D gene unclear. The CDR3 totals 12 residues. The V gene's germline CDR1 is LGHNA and CDR2 YNFKEQ.

The table lists this clonotype with many counts. This chain joins TRBV14 and TRBJ2-4, with D perhaps TRBD2 (5 bases). CDR1 and CDR2 from the germline V gene are SGHDN and FVKESK. The CDR3 has 12 amino acids. Trimming took 2 bases from V and 7 from J, leaving 6 bases between them. CDR3 loop: CASSQTRNIQYF. The CDR3 nucleotides are TGTGCCAGCAGCCAAACTAGGAACATTCAGTACTTC.

The sample holds many counts of this clonotype. The chain uses TRBV12-3 or TRBV12-4 and TRBJ1-2; D uncertain. V lost 6 bases, J lost 2 bases, and 10 bases lay in between. This CDR3 contains 13 residues. The CDR3 is CASSPTGNYGYTF. The DNA for the CDR3 is TGTGCCAGCAGCCCGACGGGCAACTATGGCTACACCTTC.

This clonotype was counted many times. The rearrangement links TRBV20-1 to TRBJ2-7, with D perhaps TRBD1 (6 bases). The CDR3 has 14 residues. CDR1 is DFQATT, CDR2 SNEGSKA, per germline (reference sequence). V lost 4 bases and J 4 bases, leaving 17 bases between the germline ends. CDR3 in amino acids: CSANRAERPYEQYF. The CDR3 bases are TGCAGTGCTAACAGGGCAGAGAGACCTTACGAGCAGTACTTC.

This clonotype was seen many times. The chain uses TRBV12-3 or TRBV12-4 and TRBJ2-3; 8 bases are a match to TRBD2. The CDR3 totals 15 residues. The V gene end was trimmed by 5 bases and the J gene end by 2 bases; junction bases not matched to a gene: 6. The CDR3: CASSKLAAATDTQYF. CDR3 DNA: TGTGCCAGCAGTAAACTAGCGGCCGCCACAGATACGCAGTATTTT.

This clonotype appeared many times. V gene TRBV12-3 or TRBV12-4 combines with J gene TRBJ1-6, with D maybe TRBD1 (6 bases). Between the trimmed V and J ends, which lost 6 bases and 7 bases, there was a span of 13 bases. The CDR3 has 14 residues. The CDR3 reads CASSLTGANSPLHF. The CDR3 DNA follows: TGTGCCAGCAGCCTCACGGGGGCAAATTCACCCCTCCACTTT.

There are many counts of this clonotype. V gene TRBV18 combines with J gene TRBJ1-4; D unclear. CDR1 and CDR2 from the germline V gene are KGHSH and LQKENI. Between the trimmed V and J ends, which lost 1 base and 0 bases, there was a span of 6 bases. CDR3 length: 15 residues. CDR3 DNA: TGTGCCAGCTCACCACGGGAAGCAACTAATGAAAAACTGTTTTTT. The encoded protein is CASSPREATNEKLFF. Together with reference TRBV18 and TRBJ1-4, the CDR3 gives the full variable domain: NAGVMQNPRHLVRRRGQEARLRCSPMKGHSHVYWYRQLPEEGLKFMVYLQKENIIDESGMPKERFSAEFPKEGPSILRIQQVVRGDSAAYFCASSPREATNEKLFFGSGTQLSVL.

In this sample, this clonotype turned up many times. The V and J genes are TRBV20-1 and TRBJ1-2; D remains unclear. The CDR3 is 14 amino acids. Germline loops: CDR1 DFQATT, CDR2 SNEGSKA (reference sequence). Trimming removed 0 bases from V and 0 bases from J, with 8 bases in between. The chain's CDR3 is CSAREPVTNYGYTF. CDR3 sequence (DNA): TGCAGTGCTAGAGAGCCAGTTACTAACTATGGCTACACCTTC.

This clonotype occurred many times. The rearrangement uses TRBV19 and TRBJ2-1; D possibly matches TRBD1 or TRBD2 (5 bases each). The CDR3 loop spans 16 amino acids. V gave up 2 bases and J gave up 7 bases, with 18 bases separating them. Per the germline V gene, CDR1 is LNHDA and CDR2 is SQIVND (reference sequence). This chain's CDR3 is CASSIWVLGPENEQFF. The CDR3 bases are TGTGCCAGTAGTATATGGGTCTTGGGACCGGAGAATGAGCAGTTCTTC.

This clonotype has a count of ten or more. The rearrangement uses TRBV24-1 and TRBJ2-1; TRBD1 aligns across 7 bases. The CDR3 covers 18 residues. Germline trimming cut 2 bases from V and 2 bases from J; bases unmatched to any gene: 11. CDR1 is KGHDR, CDR2 SFDVKD, per germline. The CDR3 DNA reads as TGTGCCACCAGTGATTCAAAATCCGGGACAGTCACCTACAATGAGCAGTTCTTC. This sequence encodes CATSDSKSGTVTYNEQFF.

This clonotype was recorded at least ten times. The V gene is TRBV25-1, the J gene TRBJ1-1, with 7 bases fitting TRBD1. The CDR3 runs to 14 residues. The V gene's germline CDR1 is MGHDK and CDR2 SYGVNS. Germline trimming cut 6 bases from V and 4 bases from J; bases unmatched to any gene: 8. CDR3 amino acids: CASSHATGATEAFF. The CDR3 DNA sequence: TGTGCCAGCAGCCACGCCACAGGGGCCACTGAAGCTTTCTTT.

This clonotype was counted at least ten times. CDR3: CASSFMSTDTQYF. CDR3 coding DNA: TGTGCCAGCAGTTTTATGAGCACAGATACGCAGTATTTT. This rearrangement joins TRBV6-5 to TRBJ2-3; no reliable D call. Germline CDR1 is MNHEY and CDR2 is SVGAGI. Trimming pared 4 bases from V and 0 bases from J, leaving 5 bases between. CDR3 length: 13 amino acids.

The chain couples TRBV6-1 to TRBJ1-2, with D possibly being TRBD1 (5 bases). The germline gives CDR1 MNHNS, CDR2 SASEGT. Trimming left V 4 bases short and J 8 bases short, with 17 bases between. CDR3 length: 14 residues. CDR3 protein: CASSATGTGFGYTF. The CDR3 region has the DNA TGTGCCAGCAGTGCTACCGGGACGGGATTCGGCTACACCTTC.